The rows below give T cell receptor beta chains drawn from one sample of a study of T cell responses to AZD1222 COVID-19 vaccine. Data came from immunoSEQ multiplex PCR; TCRdb stores just in-frame clones and leaves some out. The sample records about 83,000 clones, 86% being singletons. Specimen: peripheral blood, collected on day 0 of AZD1222 vaccination. Source of these receptors: an adult in good health. Both conserved end residues are part of each CDR3.

J: TRBJ2-1; V: TRBV7-2; CDR3: CASSLSLAGGYNEQFF
J: TRBJ1-4; V: TRBV2; CDR3: CASSGPSGPRANEKLFF
J: TRBJ2-5; V: TRBV2; CDR3: CASSSQGGRTPYQETQYF
J: TRBJ1-1; V: TRBV6-5; CDR3: CASSWYTEAFF
J: TRBJ1-1; V: TRBV30; CDR3: CAWSILGGAGEAFF
J: TRBJ2-1; V: TRBV12-3/TRBV12-4; CDR3: CASSLTGRGEQFF
J: TRBJ2-7; V: TRBV12-5; CDR3: CASGRGPGEFYEQYF
J: TRBJ1-1; V: TRBV5-1; CDR3: CASSLARVTNTEAFF
J: TRBJ1-2; V: TRBV7-8; CDR3: CASSFQGAGGYTF
J: TRBJ1-1; V: TRBV7-2; CDR3: CASSFLGGTEAFF
J: TRBJ1-5; V: TRBV29-1; CDR3: CSAGQGQPQHF
J: TRBJ2-2; V: TRBV24-1; CDR3: CATSVGGGTGELFF
J: TRBJ2-5; V: TRBV7-7; CDR3: CASSTQVQETQYF
J: TRBJ2-1; V: TRBV5-1; CDR3: CASSLNPPGLPYNEQFF
J: TRBJ1-1; V: TRBV30; CDR3: CASIRQGTNTEAFF
J: TRBJ2-7; V: TRBV28; CDR3: CASSRVRGTLHLGEQYF
J: TRBJ1-5; V: TRBV14; CDR3: CASSQVGTADQPQHF
J: TRBJ1-2; V: TRBV7-8; CDR3: CASSVGQGANYGYTF
J: TRBJ2-3; V: TRBV11-3; CDR3: CASSSGQSTDTQYF
J: TRBJ1-2; V: TRBV15; CDR3: CATSSGSGGYTF
J: TRBJ1-2; V: TRBV5-4; CDR3: CASSPDSSISYTF
J: TRBJ2-1; V: TRBV7-6; CDR3: CASSLSTADEQFF
J: TRBJ2-3; V: TRBV11-2; CDR3: CASSLQAGGGTDTQYF
J: TRBJ1-1; V: TRBV27; CDR3: CASSSQGGAAFF
J: TRBJ2-1; V: TRBV6-2/TRBV6-3; CDR3: CASSIDNEQFF
J: TRBJ1-1; V: TRBV5-1; CDR3: CASSLGLIAGEAFF
J: TRBJ2-7; V: TRBV30; CDR3: CAWSRGTVTYEQYF
J: TRBJ1-5; V: TRBV6-1; CDR3: CASSEATAGIAIKPQHF
J: TRBJ2-1; V: TRBV2; CDR3: CASSLGTQGLEQFF
J: TRBJ2-1; V: TRBV5-6; CDR3: CASRTSGGAYEQFF
J: TRBJ1-5; V: TRBV7-9; CDR3: CASSLEGQPQHF